This T cell receptor (beta chain) was sequenced for a study of identical twins. Study results and caveats: Abundant beta clonotypes from cord blood had fewer insertions, unlike memory repertoires, which showed none. Where beta out-of-frame sequences were concerned, excess twin sharing was weaker. Rather than following the same donors, the conclusions depended on cross-sectional statistical analysis.

This clonotype occurred a few times. The antigen is undetermined. TCRdb re-called the 5' RACE reads through MiXCR, storing one row per CDR3 protein. The data show about 150,000 distinct CDR3 sequences, approximately 3.5% seen once. The CDR3 consists of 15 residues. V lost 3 bases, J lost 4 bases, and 13 bases lay in between. The receptor was derived from a man aged 18 to 29 in good health. The V call is TRBV12-3 or TRBV12-4, the J call TRBJ2-1, with D uncertain. Material: memory T cells sorted from blood. The CDR3: CASSFTVDHYNEQFF. The CDR3 nucleotides read TGTGCCAGCAGTTTTACCGTGGACCATTACAATGAGCAGTTCTTC.